The 27 T cell receptor beta chains reported below all come from one sample, sequenced in a study of T-cell memory formation after mild COVID-19. TCRdb reanalysed the 5' RACE reads using MiXCR and keeps one entry per CDR3 protein. The sample contains 350,000 to 400,000 distinct CDR3 sequences, about 21% of which appear only once. The specimen was PBMCs or a T cell subset sorted from them (not recorded which). The receptors come from an adult woman who had mild COVID-19 (a few samples of this study predate the infection). Cell type and time point are not known.

This chain links TRBV3-1 with TRBJ2-7; D is ambiguous. The CDR3 is made up of 12 amino acids. Germline assignment: CDR1 LGHDT and CDR2 YNNKEL (reference sequence). The V end lost 1 base, the J end lost 5 bases, and 6 bases lay between the germline ends. The CDR3 loop reads CASSQVLDEQYF. Here the CDR3 DNA reads TGTGCCAGCAGCCAAGTTCTGGACGAGCAGTACTTC.

V is TRBV5-1 and J is TRBJ1-1; D remains unclear. The V gene lost 4 bases and the J gene lost 6 bases, with 22 bases spanning the gap. Germline V gene lookup returns CDR1 SGHRS and CDR2 YFSETQ. The CDR3 extends over 16 amino acids. The CDR3 region is CASSLSTQMGYAEAFF. DNA of the CDR3: TGCGCCAGCAGCCTTTCCACGCAGATGGGGTACGCTGAAGCTTTCTTT. Based on the CDR3 plus reference TRBV5-1 and TRBJ1-1, the full variable domain is KAGVTQTPRYLIKTRGQQVTLSCSPISGHRSVSWYQQTPGQGLQFLFEYFSETQRNKGNFPGRFSGRQFSNSRSEMNVSTLELGDSALYLCASSLSTQMGYAEAFFGQGTRLTVV.

This clonotype was seen more than once but under ten times. The rearrangement links TRBV7-8 to TRBJ2-7; 7 bases map to TRBD2. With V trimmed by 7 bases and J by 2 bases, 5 bases remained unmatched. CDR3 length: 13 amino acids. CDR1 is SGHVS, CDR2 FQNEAQ, per germline. CDR3 amino acids: CASTRGRAYEQYF. The CDR3 coding sequence is TGTGCCAGCACCCGAGGGAGGGCCTACGAGCAGTACTTC.

As DNA, the CDR3 is TGTGCCAGCAGACTAGAGGGGGTAATTGCCGGGGAGCTGTTTTTT. This codes for CASRLEGVIAGELFF. The chain couples TRBV7-9 to TRBJ2-2; possible D gene TRBD1, 6 bases. The CDR3 is 15 amino acids. The germline CDR1 and CDR2 sequences are SEHNR and FQNEAQ (reference sequence). Between the trimmed V and J ends, which lost 6 bases and 6 bases, there was a span of 17 bases.

The chain combines TRBV5-1 with TRBJ2-1, with 9 bases lining up with TRBD1. CDR1 and CDR2 (germline): SGHRS, YFSETQ. J gave up 10 bases and V 3 bases, and 5 bases lay outside the gene matches. The CDR3 is 13 residues long. CDR3 nucleotides: TGCGCCAGCAGCTCGGGACAGGGCAACGAGCAGTTCTTC. Protein product: CASSSGQGNEQFF.

The table lists this clonotype with a few counts. This chain joins TRBV19 and TRBJ2-2, with D unclear. The ends were cut back, 7 bases at V and 5 bases at J, with 14 bases in the middle. CDR3 length equals 14 residues. Germline CDR1 LNHDA, CDR2 SQIVND (reference sequence). The CDR3: CASTIALVTGELFF. CDR3 bases: TGTGCCAGTACCATAGCCCTGGTAACCGGGGAGCTGTTTTTT.

The chain joins TRBV19 to TRBJ1-1; 7 bases line up with TRBD1. CDR3 length equals 16 residues. Trimming cost V 5 bases and J 1 base; bases outside gene matches: 10. The germline CDR1 and CDR2 sequences are LNHDA and SQIVND (reference sequence). For the CDR3, the DNA is TGTGCCAGTAGTTGGGACAGCGGGGGGGGGAACACTGAAGCTTTCTTT. Translation gives CASSWDSGGGNTEAFF. The whole variable domain, filled in from reference TRBV19 and TRBJ1-1, reads DGGITQSPKYLFRKEGQNVTLSCEQNLNHDAMYWYRQDPGQGLRLIYYSQIVNDFQKGDIAEGYSVSREKKESFPLTVTSAQKNPTAFYLCASSWDSGGGNTEAFFGQGTRLTVV.

There are a few counts of this clonotype. This chain links TRBV6-5 with TRBJ1-3; no definite D call. V was clipped by 3 bases and J by 0 bases, with 9 bases between them. CDR3 length: 15 amino acids. In germline, CDR1 is MNHEY, CDR2 SVGAGI. The CDR3 loop reads CASSYAGISGNTIYF. The CDR3 DNA sequence: TGTGCCAGCAGTTATGCGGGGATCTCTGGAAACACCATATATTTT.

This clonotype was observed a few times. This chain links TRBV29-1 with TRBJ2-3, with D perhaps matching TRBD1 (6 bases). V lost 6 bases and J 1 base, leaving 17 bases between the germline ends. The V gene's germline CDR1 is SQVTM and CDR2 ANQGSEA. CDR3 length: 15 amino acids. The DNA for the CDR3 is TGCAGCGTAGCCAAACAGGGTTCGGGCACAGATACGCAGTATTTT. It is translated as CSVAKQGSGTDTQYF.

V gene TRBV6-5 combines with J gene TRBJ1-1, with TRBD1 matching 9 bases. V shed 0 bases, J shed 5 bases, and the junction held 4 bases outside the gene matches. The germline V gene has CDR1 MNHEY and CDR2 SVGAGI. This CDR3 spans 15 amino acids. The CDR3 sequence is CASSYSTGGRTEAFF. The CDR3 nucleotides are TGTGCCAGCAGTTACTCGACAGGGGGGAGGACTGAAGCTTTCTTT.

This clonotype was recorded a few times. The rearrangement links TRBV5-1 to TRBJ2-1; 9 nucleotides align to TRBD2. This CDR3 is built from 15 residues. Germline V CDR1 and CDR2: SGHRS, YFSETQ. Unmatched junction bases numbered 12, after V lost 5 bases and J lost 9 bases. CDR3 amino acids: CASREDAGGRTEQFF. CDR3 sequence (DNA): TGCGCCAGCAGGGAGGACGCGGGAGGGCGTACTGAGCAGTTCTTC.

The rearrangement joins TRBV11-3 to TRBJ2-3, with 8 bases aligning to TRBD1. The V gene's germline CDR1 is SGHNT and CDR2 YENEEA. The CDR3 covers 19 residues. V shed 1 base, J shed 5 bases, and the junction held 17 bases outside the gene matches. CDR3 nucleotides: TGTGCCAGCAGCTTAGGACTTGGGTGGACAGGGATTGAGAAAGATACGCAGTATTTT. Protein: CASSLGLGWTGIEKDTQYF.

This clonotype was seen a handful of times. CDR3 in DNA: TGCAGTGCTCGGACTAGCGGGAGGGCAGCGGATACGCAGTATTTT. It translates to CSARTSGRAADTQYF. The rearrangement links TRBV20-1 to TRBJ2-3; the match to TRBD2 covers 15 bases. CDR1 and CDR2 (germline): DFQATT, SNEGSKA (reference sequence). After removal of 5 bases from V and 6 bases from J, the junction contained 6 bases not matched to a gene. This CDR3 spans 15 amino acids.

J is TRBJ2-3 and V is TRBV4-3, with 8 bases lining up with TRBD2. V was pared by 1 base and J by 2 bases, with 11 bases of the junction left unmatched. Germline V gives CDR1 LGHNA, CDR2 YSLEER. This CDR3 is 18 amino acids long. This CDR3 is CASSQGAGAPFFTDTQYF. The DNA for the CDR3 is TGCGCCAGCAGCCAAGGAGCGGGAGCCCCTTTTTTCACAGATACGCAGTATTTT.

This clonotype was counted a few times. The chain uses TRBV11-2 and TRBJ1-2; D is unclear. Germline CDR1 reads SGHAT; CDR2 reads FQNNGV. Trimming pared 0 bases from V and 6 bases from J, leaving 14 bases between. The CDR3 spans 15 residues. The CDR3 DNA is TGTGCCAGCAGCTTAGATAGGCGGGGTGAAAATGGCTACACCTTC. Amino acid sequence: CASSLDRRGENGYTF. Supplemented by reference TRBV11-2 and TRBJ1-2, the full variable domain reads EAGVAQSPRYKIIEKRQSVAFWCNPISGHATLYWYQQILGQGPKLLIQFQNNGVVDDSQLPKDRFSAERLKGVDSTLKIQPAKLEDSAVYLCASSLDRRGENGYTFGSGTRLTVV.

This clonotype showed up many times. The genes are TRBV5-1 and TRBJ2-1; the D gene is possibly TRBD1 (6 bases). Per the germline V gene, CDR1 is SGHRS and CDR2 is YFSETQ. V lost 0 bases, J lost 3 bases, and 10 bases lay in between. The CDR3 totals 15 residues. CDR3 nucleotide sequence: TGCGCCAGCAGCTTGGAAGGGACACACTACAATGAGCAGTTCTTC. Residues: CASSLEGTHYNEQFF. The full variable domain, with the rest looked up from reference TRBV5-1 and TRBJ2-1, is KAGVTQTPRYLIKTRGQQVTLSCSPISGHRSVSWYQQTPGQGLQFLFEYFSETQRNKGNFPGRFSGRQFSNSRSEMNVSTLELGDSALYLCASSLEGTHYNEQFFGPGTRLTVL.

CDR3 residues: CASSLERPGSDNEQFF. CDR3 DNA: TGCGCCAGCAGCTTGGAACGGCCAGGGTCGGACAATGAGCAGTTCTTC. The chain links TRBV5-1 to TRBJ2-1, with D possibly matching TRBD1 (5 bases). V dropped 0 bases and J dropped 5 bases, with 15 bases sitting between them. The CDR3 has 16 residues. Germline CDR1 reads SGHRS; CDR2 reads YFSETQ.

This clonotype was seen a few times. The chain uses TRBV7-3 and TRBJ1-2; no firm D call. The germline V and J ends were trimmed by 2 bases and 3 bases, with 13 bases remaining between them. The length of the CDR3 is 15 residues. Germline V gene lookup returns CDR1 SGHTA and CDR2 FQGTGA. The CDR3 sequence: CASSLGPQGDYGYTF. The CDR3 DNA reads as TGTGCCAGCAGCTTAGGCCCCCAAGGAGACTATGGCTACACCTTC.

The chain links TRBV27 to TRBJ2-3; 13 bases align to TRBD2. The CDR3 runs to 18 residues. After removal of 7 bases from V and 3 bases from J, the junction contained 13 bases not matched to a gene. In germline, CDR1 is MNHEY, CDR2 SMNVEV (reference sequence). CDR3 loop: CASTLIRLAGGYTDTQYF. The CDR3 region has the DNA TGTGCCAGCACCCTAATACGACTAGCGGGGGGATATACAGATACGCAGTATTTT.

The table lists this clonotype with a few counts. The chain uses TRBV20-1 and TRBJ2-3; the D is unclear. The germline CDR1 and CDR2 sequences are DFQATT and SNEGSKA (reference sequence). V was shortened by 3 bases and J by 2 bases, with 9 bases between the two germline ends. The CDR3 extends over 13 amino acids. This CDR3 reads CSARPAVTDTQYF. Here the CDR3 DNA reads TGCAGTGCTAGGCCGGCTGTCACAGATACGCAGTATTTT.

The sample holds a few counts of this clonotype. The junction differs from germline at one of its ends, possibly a read error. V usage is TRBV7-7 and J usage is TRBJ2-5; 7 bases agree with TRBD2. This CDR3 has 18 amino acids. Germline loops: CDR1 SSHAT, CDR2 FNYEAQ (reference sequence). The chain's CDR3 is CASSQVSSGDSRPGTQYF. CDR3 DNA sequence: TGTGCTAGCAGCCAAGTCTCCAGCGGGGACTCGCGTCCGGGGACCCAGTACTTC.

This clonotype was detected only a few times. The chain joins TRBV20-1 to TRBJ2-3; D possibly corresponds to TRBD2 (6 bases). This CDR3 is built from 16 residues. Germline CDR1 reads DFQATT; CDR2 reads SNEGSKA (reference sequence). Trimming took 4 bases from V and 0 from J, leaving 17 bases between them. CDR3 region: CSATSSEGSSTDTQYF. CDR3 nucleotides: TGCAGTGCTACTTCTTCGGAGGGGTCTAGCACAGATACGCAGTATTTT.

The chain joins TRBV7-2 to TRBJ2-7; D is tentatively TRBD1 or TRBD2 (6 bases each). The length of the CDR3 is 14 residues. CDR1 and CDR2 from the germline V gene are SGHTA and FQGNSA. The V end lost 7 bases, the J end lost 7 bases, and 20 bases lay between the germline ends. The CDR3 region is CASTLISGAGEQYF. The DNA of the CDR3 is TGTGCCAGCACCCTGATCTCGGGGGCGGGGGAGCAGTACTTC.

V gene TRBV12-3 or TRBV12-4 combines with J gene TRBJ2-7, with TRBD2 matching 13 bases. This CDR3 spans 15 amino acids. V lost 7 bases and J lost 7; bases outside the gene matches: 10. The CDR3 DNA follows: TGTGCCAGCAATCCCGGACTAGCGGGAGTAAAAGAGCAGTACTTC. Its translation is CASNPGLAGVKEQYF.

The chain is built from TRBV5-1 and TRBJ2-1; 12 bases align to TRBD2. V gave up 4 bases and J gave up 9 bases; unmatched junction bases: 17. CDR1 SGHRS and CDR2 YFSETQ come from the germline V gene. The CDR3 sequence is 18 residues long. The chain's CDR3 is CASSPTQTLAGGQGEQFF. CDR3 DNA: TGCGCCAGCAGCCCTACTCAGACCCTAGCGGGGGGGCAGGGTGAGCAGTTCTTC.

This clonotype has just a few counts. The V and J genes are TRBV14 and TRBJ2-3, with unresolved D. The CDR3 runs to 15 residues. Germline V CDR1 and CDR2: SGHDN, FVKESK. V gave up 3 bases and J gave up 6 bases, with 16 bases separating them. This chain's CDR3 is CASSHFDRLGDTQYF. Written as DNA, the CDR3 is TGTGCCAGCAGCCATTTCGACCGGCTAGGGGATACGCAGTATTTT.

The rearrangement links TRBV14 to TRBJ2-1; 11 bases fit TRBD2. Germline CDR1 reads SGHDN; CDR2 reads FVKESK. CDR3 length equals 14 residues. The J segment lost 10 bases and the V segment lost 2 bases, leaving 4 bases of the junction unmatched. DNA of the CDR3: TGTGCCAGCAGCCAACTTCTAGCGGGAGGCGAGCAGTTCTTC. Protein product: CASSQLLAGGEQFF.